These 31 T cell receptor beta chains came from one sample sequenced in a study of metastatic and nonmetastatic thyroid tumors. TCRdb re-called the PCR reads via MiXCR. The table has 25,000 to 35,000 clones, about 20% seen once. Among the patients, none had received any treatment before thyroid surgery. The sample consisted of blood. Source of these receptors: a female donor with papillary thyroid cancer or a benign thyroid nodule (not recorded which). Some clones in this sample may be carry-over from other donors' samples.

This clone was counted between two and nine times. DNA for the CDR3: TGTGCCAGCAGTTTAATCAGGGGCAATCAGCCCCAGCATTTT. Translation gives CASSLIRGNQPQHF. V and J are TRBV28 and TRBJ1-5; maybe TRBD1 (5 bases). The germline CDR1 and CDR2 sequences are MDHEN and SYDVKM. Trimming took 2 bases from V and 2 from J, leaving 7 bases between them. The CDR3 covers 14 residues.

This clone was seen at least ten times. The CDR3 bases are TGTGCCAGCAGAGCCCGACAGGGCTTTAAAACCTCTGGGGCCAACGTCCTGACTTTC. It codes for CASRARQGFKTSGANVLTF. This chain connects TRBV6-5 to TRBJ2-6; 7 bases match TRBD1. The CDR3 has 19 residues. Germline V gene lookup returns CDR1 MNHEY and CDR2 SVGAGI. V dropped 6 bases and J dropped 0; count of bases not matched to a gene: 14.

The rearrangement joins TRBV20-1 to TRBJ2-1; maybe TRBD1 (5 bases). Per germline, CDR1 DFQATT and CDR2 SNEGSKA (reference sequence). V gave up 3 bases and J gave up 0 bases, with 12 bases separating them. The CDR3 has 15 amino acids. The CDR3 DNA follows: TGCAGTGCTAGCGTTTGGGGCCGCTCCTACAATGAGCAGTTCTTC. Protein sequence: CSASVWGRSYNEQFF.

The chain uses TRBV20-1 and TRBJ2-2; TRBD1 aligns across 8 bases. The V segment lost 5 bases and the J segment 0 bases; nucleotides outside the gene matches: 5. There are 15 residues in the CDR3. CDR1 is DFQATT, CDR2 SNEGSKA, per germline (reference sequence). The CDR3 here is CSAPRQGSNTGELFF. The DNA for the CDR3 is TGCAGTGCTCCTCGACAGGGGTCGAACACCGGGGAGCTGTTTTTT.

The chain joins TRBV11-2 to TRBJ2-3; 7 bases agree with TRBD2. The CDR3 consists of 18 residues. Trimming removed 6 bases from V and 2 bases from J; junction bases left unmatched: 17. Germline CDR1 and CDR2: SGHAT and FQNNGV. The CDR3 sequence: CASRHQREGLAITDTQYF. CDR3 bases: TGTGCCAGCAGACACCAGAGGGAGGGCTTAGCAATCACAGATACGCAGTATTTT.

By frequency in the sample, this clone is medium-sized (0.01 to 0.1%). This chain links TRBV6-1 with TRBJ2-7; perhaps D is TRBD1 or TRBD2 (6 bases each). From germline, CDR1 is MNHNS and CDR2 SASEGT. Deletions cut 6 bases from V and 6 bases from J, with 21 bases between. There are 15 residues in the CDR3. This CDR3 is CASRGGRHTFTEQYF. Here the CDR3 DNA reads TGTGCCAGCAGGGGGGGCCGACATACCTTCACCGAGCAGTACTTC.

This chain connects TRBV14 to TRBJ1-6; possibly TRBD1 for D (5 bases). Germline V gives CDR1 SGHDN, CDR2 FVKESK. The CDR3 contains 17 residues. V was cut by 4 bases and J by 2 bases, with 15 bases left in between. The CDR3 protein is CASSLGAAIAYNSPLHF. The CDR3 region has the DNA TGTGCCAGCAGCCTCGGGGCTGCCATCGCCTATAATTCACCCCTCCACTTT.

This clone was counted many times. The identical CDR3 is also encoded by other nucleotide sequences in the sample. DNA for the CDR3: TGCGCCAGCAGGGACACGAGCTCTGGAAACACCATATATTTT. It encodes CASRDTSSGNTIYF. This chain links TRBV5-1 with TRBJ1-3, with a possible D match to TRBD1 (5 bases). The CDR3 is 14 amino acids. V was shortened by 5 bases and J by 0 bases, with 9 bases between the two germline ends. In germline, CDR1 is SGHRS, CDR2 YFSETQ.

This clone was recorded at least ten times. CDR3 in DNA: TGTGCCAGCAGTGTCCGACCGGGTGAAAAACTGTTTTTT. Residues: CASSVRPGEKLFF. The V call is TRBV6-4, the J call TRBJ1-4; D unclear. This CDR3 has 13 amino acids. The V gene's germline CDR1 is MRHNA and CDR2 SNTAGT. V shed 4 bases and J shed 7 bases, with 10 bases lying between them.

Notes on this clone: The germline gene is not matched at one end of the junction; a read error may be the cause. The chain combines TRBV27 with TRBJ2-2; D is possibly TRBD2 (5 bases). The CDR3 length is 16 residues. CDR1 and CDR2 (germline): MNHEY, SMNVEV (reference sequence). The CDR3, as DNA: TGTTCCAGCAGATTTTCGTCTAGCCGACACACCGGGGAGCTGTTTTTT. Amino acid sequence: CSSRFSSSRHTGELFF.

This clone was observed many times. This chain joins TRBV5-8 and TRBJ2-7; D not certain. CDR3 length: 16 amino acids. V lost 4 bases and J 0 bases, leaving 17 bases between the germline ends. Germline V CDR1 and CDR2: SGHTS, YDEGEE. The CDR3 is CASSGRPGSFSYEQYF. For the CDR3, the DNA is TGTGCCAGCAGCGGGCGGCCAGGCTCATTCTCCTACGAGCAGTACTTC.

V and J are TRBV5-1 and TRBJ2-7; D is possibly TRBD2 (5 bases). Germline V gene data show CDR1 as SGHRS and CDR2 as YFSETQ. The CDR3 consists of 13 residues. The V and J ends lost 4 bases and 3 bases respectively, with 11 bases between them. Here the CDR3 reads CASSLDLGYEQYF. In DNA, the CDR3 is TGCGCCAGCAGCCTGGACTTGGGCTACGAGCAGTACTTC.

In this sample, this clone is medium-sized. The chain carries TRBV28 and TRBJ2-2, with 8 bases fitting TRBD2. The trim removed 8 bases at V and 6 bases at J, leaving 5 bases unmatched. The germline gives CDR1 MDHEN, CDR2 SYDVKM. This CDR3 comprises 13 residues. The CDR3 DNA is TGTGCCAGCGGCGGGAGGAAGGCCGGGGAGCTGTTTTTT. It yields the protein CASGGRKAGELFF.

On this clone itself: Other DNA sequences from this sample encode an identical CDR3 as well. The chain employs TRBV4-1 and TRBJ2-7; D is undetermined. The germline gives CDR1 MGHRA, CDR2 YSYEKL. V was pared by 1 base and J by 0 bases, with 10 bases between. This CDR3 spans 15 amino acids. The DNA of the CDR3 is TGCGCCAGCAGCCAAGGGGTTAGGAGCTCCTACGAGCAGTACTTC. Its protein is CASSQGVRSSYEQYF.

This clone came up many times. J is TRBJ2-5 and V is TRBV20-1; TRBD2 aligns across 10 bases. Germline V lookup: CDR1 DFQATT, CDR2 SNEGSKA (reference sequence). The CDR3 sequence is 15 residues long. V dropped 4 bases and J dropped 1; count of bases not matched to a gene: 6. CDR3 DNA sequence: TGCAGTGCTATCAGACTAGCGGGTACCCAAGAGACCCAGTACTTC. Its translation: CSAIRLAGTQETQYF.

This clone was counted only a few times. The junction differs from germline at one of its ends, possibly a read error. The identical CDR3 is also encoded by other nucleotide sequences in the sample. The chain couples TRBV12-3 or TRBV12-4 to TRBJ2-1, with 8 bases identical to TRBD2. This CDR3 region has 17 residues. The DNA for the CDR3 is TGTGCCAGCAGCCCAGGGGTAGGACTAGCTGACTACAATGAGCAGTTTTTC. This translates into CASSPGVGLADYNEQFF.

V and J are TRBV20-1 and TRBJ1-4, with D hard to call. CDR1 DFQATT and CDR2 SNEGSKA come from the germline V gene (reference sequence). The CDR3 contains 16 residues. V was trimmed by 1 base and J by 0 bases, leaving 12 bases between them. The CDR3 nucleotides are TGCAGTGCTAGAGGCAAAGGCGGTGCAACTAATGAAAAACTGTTTTTT. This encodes CSARGKGGATNEKLFF.

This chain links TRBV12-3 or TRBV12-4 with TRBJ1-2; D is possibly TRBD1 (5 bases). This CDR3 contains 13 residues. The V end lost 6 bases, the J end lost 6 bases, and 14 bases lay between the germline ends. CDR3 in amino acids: CASSYGTGDGYTF. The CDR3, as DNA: TGTGCCAGCAGCTATGGGACCGGAGATGGCTACACCTTC.

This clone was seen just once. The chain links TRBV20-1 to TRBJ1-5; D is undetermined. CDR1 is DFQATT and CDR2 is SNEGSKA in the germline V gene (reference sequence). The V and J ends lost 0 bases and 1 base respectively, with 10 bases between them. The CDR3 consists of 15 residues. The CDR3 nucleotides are TGCAGTGCTAGAGATCTTCGGAAGAGCAATCAGCCCCAGCATTTT. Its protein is CSARDLRKSNQPQHF.

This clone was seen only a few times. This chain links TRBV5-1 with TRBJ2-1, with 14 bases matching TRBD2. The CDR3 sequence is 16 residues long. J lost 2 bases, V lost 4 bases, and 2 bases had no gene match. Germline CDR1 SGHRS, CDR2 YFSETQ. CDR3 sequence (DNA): TGCGCCAGCAGCGTGACTAGCGGGGGGGCCTACAATGAGCAGTTCTTC. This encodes CASSVTSGGAYNEQFF.

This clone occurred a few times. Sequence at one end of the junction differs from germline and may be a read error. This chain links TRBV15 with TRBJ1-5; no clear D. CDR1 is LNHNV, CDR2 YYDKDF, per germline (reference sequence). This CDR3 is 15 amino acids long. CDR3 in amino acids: CATSRAMQNNQTQHF. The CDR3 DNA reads TGTGCCACCAGCAGAGCAATGCAGAACAATCAGACCCAGCATTTT.

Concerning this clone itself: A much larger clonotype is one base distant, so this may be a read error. The CDR3 coding sequence is TGTGCCAGCAGCTTACGAAATATGGCGGGGCAGCCCCAGCATTTT. It yields the protein CASSLRNMAGQPQHF. This chain links TRBV5-6 with TRBJ1-5; D not resolved. Germline assignment: CDR1 SGHDT and CDR2 YYEEEE. CDR3 length: 15 amino acids. Trimming took off 2 bases at V and 7 bases at J, with 16 bases between the two ends.

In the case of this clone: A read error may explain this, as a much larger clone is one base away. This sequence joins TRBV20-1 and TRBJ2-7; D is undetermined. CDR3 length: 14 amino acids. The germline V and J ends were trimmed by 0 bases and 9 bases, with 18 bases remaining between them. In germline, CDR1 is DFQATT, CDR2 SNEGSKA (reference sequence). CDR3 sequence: CSARDFVALSGQYF. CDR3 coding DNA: TGCAGTGCTAGAGATTTTGTAGCCTTGTCAGGGCAGTACTTC.

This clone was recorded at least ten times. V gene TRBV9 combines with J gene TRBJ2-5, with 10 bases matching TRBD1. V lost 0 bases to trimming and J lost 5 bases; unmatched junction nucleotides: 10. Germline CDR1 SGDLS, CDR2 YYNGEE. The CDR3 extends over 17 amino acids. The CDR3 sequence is CASSVDVGQGRGETQYF. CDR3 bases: TGTGCCAGCAGCGTAGATGTGGGACAGGGGAGAGGGGAGACCCAGTACTTC. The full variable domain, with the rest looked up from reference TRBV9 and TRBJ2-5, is DSGVTQTPKHLITATGQRVTLRCSPRSGDLSVYWYQQSLDQGLQFLIQYYNGEERAKGNILERFSAQQFPDLHSELNLSSLELGDSALYFCASSVDVGQGRGETQYFGPGTRLLVL.

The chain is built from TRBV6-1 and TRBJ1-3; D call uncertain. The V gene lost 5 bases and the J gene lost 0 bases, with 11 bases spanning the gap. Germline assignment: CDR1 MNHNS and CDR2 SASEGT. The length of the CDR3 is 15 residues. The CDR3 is CASSTGRSSGNTIYF. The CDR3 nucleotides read TGTGCCAGCAGTACCGGACGGAGCTCTGGAAACACCATATATTTT.

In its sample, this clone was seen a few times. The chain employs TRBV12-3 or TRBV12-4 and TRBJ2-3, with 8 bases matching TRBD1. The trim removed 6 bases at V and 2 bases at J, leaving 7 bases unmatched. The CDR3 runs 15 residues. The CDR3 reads CASRPRTGLTDTQYF. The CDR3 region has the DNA TGTGCCAGCAGACCGCGGACAGGGCTCACAGATACGCAGTATTTT.

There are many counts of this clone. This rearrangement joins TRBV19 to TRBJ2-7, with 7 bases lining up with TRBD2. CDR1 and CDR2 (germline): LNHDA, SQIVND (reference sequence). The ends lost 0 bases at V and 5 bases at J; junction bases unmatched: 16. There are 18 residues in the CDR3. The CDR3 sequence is CASSIDLLVNAGVDEQYF. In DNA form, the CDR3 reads TGTGCCAGTAGTATAGATCTCCTTGTCAATGCGGGGGTGGACGAGCAGTACTTC.

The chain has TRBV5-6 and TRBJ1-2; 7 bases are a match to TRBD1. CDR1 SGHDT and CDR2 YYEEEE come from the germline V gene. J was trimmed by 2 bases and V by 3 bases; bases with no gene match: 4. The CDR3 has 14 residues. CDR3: CASSSGTVNYGYTF. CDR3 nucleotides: TGTGCCAGCAGCTCCGGGACAGTGAACTATGGCTACACCTTC.

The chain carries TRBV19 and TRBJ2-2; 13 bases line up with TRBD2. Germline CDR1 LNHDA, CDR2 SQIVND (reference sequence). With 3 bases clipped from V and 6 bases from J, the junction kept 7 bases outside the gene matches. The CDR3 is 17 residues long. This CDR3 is CASSMGLAGIVSGELFF. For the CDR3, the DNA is TGTGCCAGTAGTATGGGACTAGCGGGAATCGTATCCGGGGAGCTGTTTTTT. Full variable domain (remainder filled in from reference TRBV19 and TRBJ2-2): DGGITQSPKYLFRKEGQNVTLSCEQNLNHDAMYWYRQDPGQGLRLIYYSQIVNDFQKGDIAEGYSVSREKKESFPLTVTSAQKNPTAFYLCASSMGLAGIVSGELFFGEGSRLTVL.

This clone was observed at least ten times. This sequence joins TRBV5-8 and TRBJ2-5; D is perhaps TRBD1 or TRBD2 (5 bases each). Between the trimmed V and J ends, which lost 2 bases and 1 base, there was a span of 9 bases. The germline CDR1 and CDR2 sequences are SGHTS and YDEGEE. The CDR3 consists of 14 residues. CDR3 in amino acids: CASSLRDRQETQYF. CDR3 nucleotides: TGTGCCAGCAGCTTAAGGGACCGCCAAGAGACCCAGTACTTC.

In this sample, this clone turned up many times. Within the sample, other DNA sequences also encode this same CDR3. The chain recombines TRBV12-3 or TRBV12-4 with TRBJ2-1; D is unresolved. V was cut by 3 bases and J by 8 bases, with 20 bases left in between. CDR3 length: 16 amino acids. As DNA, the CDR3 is TGTGCCAGCAGTTTCTTATTTGAGACCCAAAGCGATGAGCAGTTCTTC. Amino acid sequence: CASSFLFETQSDEQFF.